The 28 T cell receptor beta chains presented below share a single source sample, sequenced in a study of T cell changes during pregnancy in multiple sclerosis (dated by TCRdb to between 2019 and 2020). Library generation was performed with the immunoSEQ multiplex PCR assay. The source is immuneACCESS, and TCRdb retained only in-frame sequences with V and J called. Part of the clones is not carried over; for the studies checked, unresolved V genes explain less than half of this, and the remainder is unexplained. This sample gives approximately 20,000 clones in total; over 85% of them show up just once. The ten largest clones take up 5% to 6.5% of the sample. Specimen: CD8+ T cells from peripheral blood mononuclear cells, collected in the second trimester of pregnancy. Receptors were obtained from a female donor in good health, enrolled as a control in a pregnancy study.

The chain joins TRBV7-9 to TRBJ2-7; D uncertain. V gave up 3 bases and J gave up 2 bases, with 5 bases separating them. CDR3 length: 12 amino acids. Germline CDR1 reads SEHNR; CDR2 reads FQNEAQ (reference sequence). CDR3 DNA sequence: TGTGCCAGCAGCTTCGAGCCCTACGAGCAGTACTTC. As protein: CASSFEPYEQYF.

In its sample, this clone was seen a few times. The chain carries TRBV6-1 and TRBJ1-5, with 8 bases matching TRBD1. The CDR3 runs 16 residues. The germline V gene encodes CDR1 MNHNS and CDR2 SASEGT. The V gene end was trimmed by 4 bases and the J gene end by 7 bases; junction bases not matched to a gene: 12. The CDR3 here is CASSVGPDRVGQPQHF. In DNA, the CDR3 is TGTGCCAGCAGTGTTGGCCCGGACAGGGTCGGACAGCCCCAGCATTTT.

The J gene is TRBJ2-1, the V gene TRBV27; 9 nucleotides align to TRBD2. V lost 5 bases and J lost 3; bases outside the gene matches: 8. Looked up from germline, CDR1 is MNHEY and CDR2 is SMNVEV (reference sequence). There are 16 residues in the CDR3. The CDR3: CASSIRLAVVYNEQFF. The CDR3 nucleotides are TGTGCCAGCAGTATCCGACTAGCGGTAGTCTACAATGAGCAGTTCTTC.

This clone appeared once. The chain carries TRBV7-2 and TRBJ1-1; 10 bases align to TRBD1. Trimming cost V 5 bases and J 9 bases; bases outside gene matches: 6. The CDR3 runs 13 residues. Germline CDR1 SGHTA, CDR2 FQGNSA. CDR3: CASSLRTGGKAFF. The CDR3 DNA sequence: TGTGCCAGCAGCCTAAGGACAGGGGGAAAAGCTTTCTTT.

In this sample, this clone turned up once. V is TRBV9 and J is TRBJ2-2; D unresolved. Germline V gives CDR1 SGDLS, CDR2 YYNGEE. The CDR3 covers 14 residues. V shed 0 bases and J shed 1 base, with 4 bases lying between them. The CDR3 region has the DNA TGTGCCAGCAGCGTAGCGCGGAACACCGGGGAGCTGTTTTTT. Translating gives CASSVARNTGELFF.

This clone is a singleton in its sample. This chain uses TRBV19 with TRBJ1-4, with D perhaps TRBD1 (5 bases). The ends were cut back, 7 bases at V and 4 bases at J, with 16 bases in the middle. The CDR3 totals 15 residues. The germline V gene encodes CDR1 LNHDA and CDR2 SQIVND (reference sequence). The DNA of the CDR3 is TGTGCCAGTACCCGTTTAGACAGTGATAATGAAAAACTGTTTTTT. It codes for CASTRLDSDNEKLFF.

The V and J genes are TRBV28 and TRBJ1-1; D is possibly TRBD1 (6 bases). Trimming cost V 5 bases and J 5 bases, with 24 bases left between them. The CDR3 covers 17 residues. Germline V gene sequence: CDR1 MDHEN, CDR2 SYDVKM. CDR3 region: CASSVLQGARLRTEAFF. The DNA for the CDR3 is TGTGCCAGCAGTGTTCTACAGGGCGCGAGGTTGAGAACTGAAGCTTTCTTT.

The J gene is TRBJ2-3, the V gene TRBV4-2; D is ambiguous. The V and J ends lost 0 bases and 0 bases respectively, with 7 bases between them. The CDR3 has 15 amino acids. Germline CDR1 and CDR2: LGHNA and YNFKEQ. CDR3: CASSQEFSSTDTQYF. CDR3 nucleotide sequence: TGTGCCAGCAGCCAAGAATTTAGCAGCACAGATACGCAGTATTTT.

The chain employs TRBV27 and TRBJ2-1; D is possibly TRBD2 (5 bases). The CDR3 is made up of 16 amino acids. Germline V gives CDR1 MNHEY, CDR2 SMNVEV (reference sequence). Trimming removed 2 bases from V and 9 bases from J, with 20 bases in between. CDR3 in amino acids: CASSLSGRIHEGEQFF. The CDR3 nucleotides are TGTGCCAGCAGTTTAAGTGGGCGGATACACGAGGGTGAGCAGTTCTTC.

The J gene is TRBJ2-1, the V gene TRBV11-2; weak D call: TRBD2 (5 bases). The V gene lost 5 bases and the J gene lost 4 bases, with 9 bases spanning the gap. The CDR3 is 13 residues long. Germline CDR1 is SGHAT and CDR2 is FQNNGV. CDR3 bases: TGTGCCAGCAGCCCCCCGGGATACAATGAGCAGTTCTTC. Encoded protein: CASSPPGYNEQFF.

V gene TRBV28 combines with J gene TRBJ2-7; weak D call: TRBD2 (6 bases). Trimming shortened V by 6 bases and J by 0 bases, and 15 bases separated the two germline ends. Germline V lookup: CDR1 MDHEN, CDR2 SYDVKM. This CDR3 contains 15 residues. The CDR3, as DNA: TGTGCCAGCAGGATGGGACTTTCGAGCTCCTACGAGCAGTACTTC. It encodes CASRMGLSSSYEQYF.

The CDR3 coding sequence is TGTGCCAGCAGCGCGGGGAACACCGGGGAGCTGTTTTTT. Translating gives CASSAGNTGELFF. The rearrangement links TRBV9 to TRBJ2-2, with D hard to call. Trimming took off 3 bases at V and 1 base at J, with 4 bases between the two ends. CDR3 length: 13 amino acids. Per the germline V gene, CDR1 is SGDLS and CDR2 is YYNGEE.

This chain joins TRBV29-1 and TRBJ2-1; the D gene is possibly TRBD1 (6 bases). V was pared by 2 bases and J by 6 bases, with 11 bases between. Germline-derived CDR1 and CDR2 are SQVTM and ANQGSEA. The CDR3 runs to 13 residues. The CDR3 DNA follows: TGCAGCGTTGAAACGGTAGGGGGCAATGAGCAGTTCTTC. It translates to CSVETVGGNEQFF.

This chain links TRBV28 with TRBJ1-1; TRBD1 aligns across 7 bases. V shed 3 bases and J 0 bases; nucleotides not matched to a gene: 7. This CDR3 comprises 16 residues. From germline, CDR1 is MDHEN and CDR2 SYDVKM. CDR3 sequence reads: CASSFRDSNMNTEAFF. CDR3 nucleotides: TGTGCCAGCAGTTTCCGGGACAGCAACATGAACACTGAAGCTTTCTTT.

This clone was detected once. The CDR3 sequence is CASSTNRGQDYGYTF. The CDR3 DNA sequence: TGTGCCAGCAGCACAAACAGGGGGCAAGACTATGGCTACACCTTC. The chain joins TRBV21-1 to TRBJ1-2; the table's D call of TRBD1 was not tested on the DNA. TRBV21-1 is assigned pseudogene status. The CDR3 extends over 15 amino acids.

In its sample, this clone was seen once. In DNA, the CDR3 is TGTGCCATCGCAGTCTCAGCGGGGAATACCTACGAGCAGTACTTC. This sequence encodes CAIAVSAGNTYEQYF. V gene TRBV5-6 combines with J gene TRBJ2-7, with 7 positions matching TRBD2. J lost 2 bases, V lost 9 bases, and 14 bases had no gene match. There are 15 residues in the CDR3. The germline V gene encodes CDR1 SGHDT and CDR2 YYEEEE.

This clone is labeled as medium-sized. The chain joins TRBV6-1 to TRBJ2-2; D not certain. This CDR3 has 14 residues. Deletions cut 6 bases from V and 5 bases from J, with 13 bases between. The germline V gene has CDR1 MNHNS and CDR2 SASEGT. CDR3 amino acids: CASSPKTETGELFF. CDR3 sequence (DNA): TGTGCCAGCAGCCCGAAAACAGAAACCGGGGAGCTGTTTTTT.

The gene calls are TRBV7-9 and TRBJ1-6, with D maybe TRBD1 (5 bases). The germline V and J ends were trimmed by 4 bases and 0 bases, with 16 bases remaining between them. The CDR3 consists of 18 residues. The V gene's germline CDR1 is SEHNR and CDR2 FQNEAQ (reference sequence). In DNA, the CDR3 is TGTGCCAGCAGCTCGAGATGGGGGGAGAGCTCCTATAATTCACCCCTCCACTTT. Protein sequence: CASSSRWGESSYNSPLHF.

This clone was counted only a few times. The chain has TRBV6-1 and TRBJ1-5; a weak D match, TRBD1 (6 bases). V was clipped by 2 bases and J by 5 bases, with 16 bases between them. Per germline, CDR1 MNHNS and CDR2 SASEGT. CDR3 length: 16 amino acids. The CDR3 DNA reads as TGTGCCAGCAGTGAAATTGAAGGGGGAGGGGATCAGCCCCAGCATTTT. Translating gives CASSEIEGGGDQPQHF.

The chain has TRBV13 and TRBJ1-1, with 8 bases matching TRBD1. Germline values: CDR1 PRHDT, CDR2 FYEKMQ (reference sequence). The CDR3 has 17 amino acids. V lost 1 base and J lost 1; bases outside the gene matches: 8. The CDR3, as DNA: TGTGCCAGCAGCTTAGAAGCAGGGGGCTCCGCGAACACTGAAGCTTTCTTT. It encodes CASSLEAGGSANTEAFF. The variable domain in full, completed from reference TRBV13 and TRBJ1-1, reads AAGVIQSPRHLIKEKRETATLKCYPIPRHDTVYWYQQGPGQDPQFLISFYEKMQSDKGSIPDRFSAQQFSDYHSELNMSSLELGDSALYFCASSLEAGGSANTEAFFGQGTRLTVV.

The V and J genes are TRBV28 and TRBJ2-5, with TRBD1 matching over 7 bases. The ends lost 5 bases at V and 4 bases at J; junction bases unmatched: 19. CDR3 length equals 18 residues. Looked up from germline, CDR1 is MDHEN and CDR2 is SYDVKM. The CDR3 DNA sequence: TGTGCCAGCAGTCCCCAGGGGGTAATAGCGACCCCAGGAGAGACCCAGTACTTC. Translating gives CASSPQGVIATPGETQYF.

V and J are TRBV6-1 and TRBJ1-2, with D possibly being TRBD1 (5 bases). V was trimmed by 3 bases and J by 4 bases, leaving 15 bases between them. This CDR3 is 15 amino acids long. The V gene's germline CDR1 is MNHNS and CDR2 SASEGT. The CDR3 sequence: CASSEGEGFGYGYTF. CDR3 sequence (DNA): TGTGCCAGCAGTGAGGGGGAGGGGTTCGGCTATGGCTACACCTTC.

The rearrangement joins TRBV4-1 to TRBJ2-5; D possibly corresponds to TRBD1 (5 bases). CDR3 length equals 15 residues. Trimming removed 4 bases from V and 2 bases from J, with 14 bases in between. Germline V gene lookup returns CDR1 MGHRA and CDR2 YSYEKL. The CDR3 coding sequence is TGCGCCAGCAGCCCGCAGGACACCGAACAAGAGACCCAGTACTTC. This sequence encodes CASSPQDTEQETQYF.

The V gene is TRBV9, the J gene TRBJ2-5; 7 bases line up with TRBD2. Germline lookup yields CDR1 SGDLS and CDR2 YYNGEE. The trim removed 2 bases at V and 3 bases at J, leaving 1 base unmatched. CDR3 length: 13 amino acids. The CDR3 DNA is TGTGCCAGCAGCGTGCTAGCGGAAGAGACCCAGTACTTC. Protein product: CASSVLAEETQYF.

This clone appeared a single time. The chain employs TRBV28 and TRBJ2-1; the match to TRBD1 covers 10 bases. The CDR3 loop spans 14 amino acids. From germline, CDR1 is MDHEN and CDR2 SYDVKM. The junction had 7 bases not matched to a gene; V was cut back by 5 bases and J by 9 bases. CDR3 loop: CASSRTGTGAEQFF. CDR3 DNA sequence: TGTGCCAGCAGTCGGACCGGGACAGGGGCTGAGCAGTTCTTC.

The chain links TRBV27 to TRBJ2-7; D possibly corresponds to TRBD1 (6 bases). The germline CDR1 and CDR2 sequences are MNHEY and SMNVEV (reference sequence). The CDR3 contains 15 residues. The V end lost 6 bases, the J end lost 5 bases, and 20 bases lay between the germline ends. Here the CDR3 DNA reads TGTGCCAGCAGCCCCACCTACAGGGAACTTAACGAGCAGTACTTC. Protein product: CASSPTYRELNEQYF.

This chain uses TRBV9 with TRBJ1-4, with D tentatively TRBD1 (6 bases). Germline V lookup: CDR1 SGDLS, CDR2 YYNGEE. CDR3 length: 17 residues. Trimming removed 4 bases at V and 2 bases at J, with 18 bases between. The CDR3 region is CASSPAGGAGTNEKLFF. The DNA for the CDR3 is TGTGCCAGCAGCCCCGCGGGGGGGGCAGGGACTAATGAAAAACTGTTTTTT.

V is TRBV28 and J is TRBJ2-3; D is possibly TRBD2 (6 bases). Germline CDR1 and CDR2: MDHEN and SYDVKM. CDR3 length equals 14 residues. V was pared by 1 base and J by 4 bases, with 9 bases between. The CDR3 bases are TGTGCCAGCAGTTTATTCGGGAGAGCAGATACGCAGTATTTT. Translated: CASSLFGRADTQYF. The full variable domain, with the rest looked up from reference TRBV28 and TRBJ2-3, is DVKVTQSSRYLVKRTGEKVFLECVQDMDHENMFWYRQDPGLGLRLIYFSYDVKMKEKGDIPEGYSVSREKKERFSLILESASTNQTSMYLCASSLFGRADTQYFGPGTRLTVL.